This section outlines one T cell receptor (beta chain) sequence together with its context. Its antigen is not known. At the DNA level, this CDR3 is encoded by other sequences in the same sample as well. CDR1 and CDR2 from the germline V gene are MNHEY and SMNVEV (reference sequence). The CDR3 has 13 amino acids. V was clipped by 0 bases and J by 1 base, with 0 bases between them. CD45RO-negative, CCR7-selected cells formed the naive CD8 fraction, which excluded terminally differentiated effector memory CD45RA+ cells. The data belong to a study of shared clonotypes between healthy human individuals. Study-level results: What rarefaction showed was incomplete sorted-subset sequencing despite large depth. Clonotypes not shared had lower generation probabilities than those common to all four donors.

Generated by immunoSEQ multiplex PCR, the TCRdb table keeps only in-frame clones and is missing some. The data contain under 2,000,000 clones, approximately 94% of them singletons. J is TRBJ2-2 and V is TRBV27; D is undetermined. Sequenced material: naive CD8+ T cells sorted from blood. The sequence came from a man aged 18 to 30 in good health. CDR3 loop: CASSLSNTGELFF. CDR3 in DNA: TGTGCCAGCAGTTTATCGAACACCGGGGAGCTGTTTTTT.